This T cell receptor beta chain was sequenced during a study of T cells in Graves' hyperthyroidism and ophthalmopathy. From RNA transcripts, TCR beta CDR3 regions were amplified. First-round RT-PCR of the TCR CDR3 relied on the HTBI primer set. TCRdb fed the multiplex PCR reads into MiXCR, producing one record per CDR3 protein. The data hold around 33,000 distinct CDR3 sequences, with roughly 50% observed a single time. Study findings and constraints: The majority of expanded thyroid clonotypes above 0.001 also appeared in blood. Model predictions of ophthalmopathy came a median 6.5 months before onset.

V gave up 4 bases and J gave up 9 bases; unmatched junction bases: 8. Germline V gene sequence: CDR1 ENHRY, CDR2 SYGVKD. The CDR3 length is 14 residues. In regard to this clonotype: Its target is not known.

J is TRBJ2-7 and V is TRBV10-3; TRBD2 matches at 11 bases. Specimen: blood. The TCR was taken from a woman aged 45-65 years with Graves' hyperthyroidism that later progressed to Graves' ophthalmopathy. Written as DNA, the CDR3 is TGTGCCATCAGTGGGAGGCTAGCGGGAGGTGGGCAGTACTTC. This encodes CAISGRLAGGGQYF.